Reported below is one T cell receptor beta chain. In this sample, this clonotype turned up many times. Its antigen is not yet known. Base quality data are lacking; no much larger clone is found one base away. The junction shows trimming of 4 bases on V and 6 bases on J, plus 13 bases between the germline ends. Per the germline V gene, SGHTA is the CDR1 and FQGNSA is the CDR2. Spanning cysteine to phenylalanine, the CDR3 consists of 13 amino acids. The only DNA kept is the CDR3, 39 bases in frame from the first base. These data belong to a study of CD8 T cells in ankylosing spondylitis (dated by TCRdb to about 2017). For context, the study as a whole: The study set out to find disease-linked TCR variants by profiling T cell receptor beta repertoires in ankylosing spondylitis patients and healthy donors. In total, the full study cohort was made up of 110 or so healthy donors and 25 ankylosing spondylitis patients. Peripheral blood was sampled, and synovial fluid was also collected from ankylosing spondylitis patients. Study-wide conclusions, independent of this receptor: A TCR beta motif made up of several highly homologous amino acid variants appeared to be characteristic of blood from ankylosing spondylitis patients. Some motif variants had previously been reported in the synovial fluid and blood of reactive arthritis patients, which suggests shared mechanisms of disease initiation. In peripheral blood, the disease-linked clones were found at relatively low frequencies and had a CD8+ phenotype. The disease-linked clones were reported to be significantly enriched in matched synovial fluid samples from ankylosing spondylitis patients.

Sequencing was carried out with an Illumina HiSeq 2500. Quantitative 5'-RACE with molecular barcodes was used to prepare TCR beta libraries. In the paper's pipeline: To identify disease-linked TCR variants, a new computational method was used, one built on a probabilistic model of VDJ rearrangement. Starting from the raw public reads, TCRdb applied fastp trimming at Q25, assembled clones with MiXCR and retained in-frame beta chains. Here each entry gathers all rows of one CDR3 protein and keeps the most common genes and DNA. TCRdb, not the original authors, processed these V and J calls. The sample includes around 250,000 distinct CDR3 sequences, with 15% to 20% observed a single time. Together, the top ten hold approximately 33% of the sample.

This sequence uses TRBV7-2 and TRBJ2-7; the D segment could be TRBD1, given 5 matching bases. The sequenced material came from blood, either unsorted or a sorted T cell fraction (not recorded which). This sequence was found in a male donor with ankylosing spondylitis or in good health (not recorded which). The CDR3 protein is CASSSRQPGEQYF. Read as DNA, the sequence is TGTGCCAGCAGCTCCAGACAGCCCGGCGAGCAGTACTTC.